This is a list of T cell receptor beta chains from one sample in a study of T cells in Graves' hyperthyroidism and ophthalmopathy. TCRdb ran MiXCR on the multiplex PCR reads and lists one entry per CDR3 protein. Among hundreds of thousands of distinct CDR3 sequences listed, 14% to 15% were seen once. Sample: blood. The receptors originated from a woman aged 40 to 50 with Graves' ophthalmopathy. Each CDR3 is given with its conserved first and last residue. A D gene is named only where the DNA matches it firmly. The size entry is marked missing in some rows and otherwise reads once, few, many or a size class.

size | J | D | V | DNA | CDR3
many | TRBJ2-5 | TRBD2 | TRBV6-2/TRBV6-3 | TGTGCCAGCAGTCGGGGGACTAGCGGAAAAGAGACCCAGTACTTC | CASSRGTSGKETQYF
NA | TRBJ2-7 | TRBD2 | TRBV6-1 | TGTGCCAGCAGCCCGACTAGCGGTCAAGCCTACGAGCAGTACTTC | CASSPTSGQAYEQYF
many | TRBJ2-2 | NA | TRBV2 | TGTGCCAGCAGCCCAGGGGGCGGGAGCGGGAGGTTTAACACCGGGGAGCTGTTTTTT | CASSPGGGSGRFNTGELFF
many | TRBJ1-5 | NA | TRBV6-1 | TGTGCCAGCAGTGAATTATACGACGGGCAGCCCCAGCATTTT | CASSELYDGQPQHF
many | TRBJ2-2 | TRBD2 | TRBV12-3/TRBV12-4 | TGTGCCAGCAGTGATGCGGCTAGCGGGAGTACCGGGGAGCTGTTTTTT | CASSDAASGSTGELFF
many | TRBJ2-7 | NA | TRBV6-5 | TGTGCCAGCAGTTACCCGGGACAGAGGGGAGGGCAGTACTTC | CASSYPGQRGGQYF
many | TRBJ2-7 | NA | TRBV7-2 | TGTGCCAGCAGCGTCGCTGGCTACGAGCAGTACTTC | CASSVAGYEQYF
many | TRBJ2-7 | TRBD2 | TRBV20-1 | TGCAGTGCTAGAGGCCAACTAGCGGGAGCCTACGAGCAGTACTTC | CSARGQLAGAYEQYF
NA | TRBJ1-1 | TRBD1 | TRBV28 | TGTGCCAGCAGTTCGTACGGGACAGAGAACACTGAAGCTTTCTTT | CASSSYGTENTEAFF
many | TRBJ1-2 | NA | TRBV6-1 | TGTGCCAGCAGTGATGCCTCCGACAGACTCCTCTATGGCTACACCTTC | CASSDASDRLLYGYTF